The sequence of this T cell receptor (beta chain) was determined in a study of response to subunit inactivated influenza vaccine. General study results and limits: The authors suggested that every seasonal influenza vaccination recruits few new T cells.

The sample holds a few counts of this clonotype. Its antigen is still unknown. Via MiXCR, TCRdb re-called the RT-PCR reads, giving one row per CDR3 protein. The sample records 500,000 to 600,000 distinct CDR3 sequences, 10% to 15% being singletons. The V end lost 5 bases, the J end lost 9 bases, and 17 bases lay between the germline ends. The length of the CDR3 is 13 residues. Germline CDR1 reads DFQATT; CDR2 reads SNEGSKA (reference sequence). J is TRBJ2-1 and V is TRBV20-1, with D perhaps matching TRBD2 (5 bases). The sequencing here drew on PBMCs from blood, taken on the day of vaccination. The TCR sequence derives from a man aged 45 to 65 who received an inactivated influenza vaccine. The CDR3 DNA is TGCAGTGCTTACACCCCTACAGAGGGTGAGCAGTTCTTC. Protein: CSAYTPTEGEQFF.